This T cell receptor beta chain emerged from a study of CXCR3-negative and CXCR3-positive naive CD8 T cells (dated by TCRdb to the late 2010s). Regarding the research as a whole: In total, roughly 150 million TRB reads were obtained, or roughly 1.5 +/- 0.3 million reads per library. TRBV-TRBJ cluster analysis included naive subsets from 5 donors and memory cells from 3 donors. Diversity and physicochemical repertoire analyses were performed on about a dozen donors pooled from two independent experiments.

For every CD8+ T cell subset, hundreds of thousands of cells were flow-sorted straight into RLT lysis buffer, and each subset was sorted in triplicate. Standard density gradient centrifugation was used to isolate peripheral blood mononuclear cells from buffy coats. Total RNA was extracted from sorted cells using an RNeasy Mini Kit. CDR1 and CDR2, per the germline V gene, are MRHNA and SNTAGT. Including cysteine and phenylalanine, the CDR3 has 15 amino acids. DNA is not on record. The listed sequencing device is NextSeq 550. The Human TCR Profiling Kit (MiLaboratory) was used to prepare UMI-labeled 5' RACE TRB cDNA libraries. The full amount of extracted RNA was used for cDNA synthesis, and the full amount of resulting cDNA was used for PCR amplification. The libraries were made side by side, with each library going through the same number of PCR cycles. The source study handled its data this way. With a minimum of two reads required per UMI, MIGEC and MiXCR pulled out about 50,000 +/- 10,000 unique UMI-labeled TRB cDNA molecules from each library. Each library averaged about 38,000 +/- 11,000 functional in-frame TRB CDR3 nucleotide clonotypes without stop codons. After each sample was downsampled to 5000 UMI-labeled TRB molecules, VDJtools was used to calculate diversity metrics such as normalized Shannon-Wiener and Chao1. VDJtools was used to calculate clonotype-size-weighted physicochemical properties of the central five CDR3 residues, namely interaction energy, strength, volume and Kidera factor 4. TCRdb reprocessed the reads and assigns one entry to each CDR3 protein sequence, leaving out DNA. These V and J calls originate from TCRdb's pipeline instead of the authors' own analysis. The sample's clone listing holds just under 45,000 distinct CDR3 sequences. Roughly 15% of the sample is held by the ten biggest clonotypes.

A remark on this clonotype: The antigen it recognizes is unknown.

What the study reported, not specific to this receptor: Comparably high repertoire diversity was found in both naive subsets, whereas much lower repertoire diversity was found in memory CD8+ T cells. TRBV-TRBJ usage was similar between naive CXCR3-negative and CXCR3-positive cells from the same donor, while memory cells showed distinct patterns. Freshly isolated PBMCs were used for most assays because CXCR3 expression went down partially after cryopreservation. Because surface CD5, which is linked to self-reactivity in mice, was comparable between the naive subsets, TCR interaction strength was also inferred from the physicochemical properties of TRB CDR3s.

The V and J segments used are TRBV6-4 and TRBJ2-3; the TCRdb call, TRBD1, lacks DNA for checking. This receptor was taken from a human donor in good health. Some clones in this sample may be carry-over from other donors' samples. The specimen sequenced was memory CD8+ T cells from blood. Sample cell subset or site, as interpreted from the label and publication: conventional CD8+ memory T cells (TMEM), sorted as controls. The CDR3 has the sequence CASSDQAGGTDTQYF.